Listed here are 18 T cell receptor beta chains from one sample, sequenced in a study of vaccination effects on CD4 cells after COVID-19. Subsequent to a culture period of approximately 11 days, CD4+ T cells were isolated. Two-dose vaccination with either BNT162b2 or mRNA-1273 was given to the participants. Generated by immunoSEQ multiplex PCR, the TCRdb table keeps only in-frame clones and is missing some. The sample consists of tens of thousands of clones, less than 75% of them appearing once. Antigens of these TCRs are unknown. The sample consisted of CD4+ T cells from PBMCs cultured without peptide, taken after COVID-19 vaccination. The receptor set was obtained from a human donor who received a COVID-19 vaccine.

This clone was seen a few times. The rearrangement joins TRBV18 to TRBJ1-2, with D perhaps TRBD1 (5 bases). The CDR3 has 15 residues. Germline loops: CDR1 KGHSH, CDR2 LQKENI. V shed 2 bases and J shed 0 bases, with 10 bases lying between them. The CDR3 DNA follows: TGTGCCAGCTCACCAGGGGGGGAAGCTAACTATGGCTACACCTTC. Translating it yields CASSPGGEANYGYTF.

This rearrangement joins TRBV19 to TRBJ2-1; perhaps TRBD1 as D (6 bases). Germline-derived CDR1 and CDR2 are LNHDA and SQIVND (reference sequence). This CDR3 contains 15 residues. V was cut by 11 bases and J by 4 bases, with 21 bases left in between. The CDR3: CAVAQGPTPYNEQFF. In nucleotides, the CDR3 is TGTGCCGTCGCCCAGGGGCCCACCCCTTACAATGAGCAGTTCTTC.

V is TRBV14 and J is TRBJ1-4; unclear D gene. Between the trimmed V and J ends, which lost 0 bases and 6 bases, there was a span of 11 bases. CDR1 is SGHDN and CDR2 is FVKESK in the germline V gene. There are 15 residues in the CDR3. CDR3 bases: TGTGCCAGCAGCCAAGAAGGTTTTGTTGATGAAAAACTGTTTTTT. As protein: CASSQEGFVDEKLFF. Full variable domain (outside the CDR3, taken from reference TRBV14 and TRBJ1-4): EAGVTQFPSHSVIEKGQTVTLRCDPISGHDNLYWYRRVMGKEIKFLLHFVKESKQDESGMPNNRFLAERTGGTYSTLKVQPAELEDSGVYFCASSQEGFVDEKLFFGSGTQLSVL.

The chain recombines TRBV6-5 with TRBJ2-7; 8 nucleotides align to TRBD1. The junction had 5 bases not matched to a gene; V was cut back by 4 bases and J by 0 bases. Germline loops: CDR1 MNHEY, CDR2 SVGAGI. This CDR3 is built from 15 residues. The CDR3 DNA sequence: TGTGCCAGCAGTTTCGGGACAGGAAGCTCCTACGAGCAGTACGTC. Its translation is CASSFGTGSSYEQYV.

This clone appeared a few times. This sequence joins TRBV7-2 and TRBJ1-5, with D tentatively TRBD1 (5 bases). The CDR3 spans 14 residues. Germline CDR1 SGHTA, CDR2 FQGNSA. Between the trimmed V and J ends, which lost 6 bases and 7 bases, there was a span of 16 bases. The CDR3 sequence is CASRPQGWNQPQHF. CDR3 coding DNA: TGTGCCAGCAGACCTCAGGGTTGGAACCAGCCCCAGCATTTT.

The V gene is TRBV7-6, the J gene TRBJ2-1; D unresolved. This CDR3 spans 15 amino acids. V was cut by 1 base and J by 3 bases, with 10 bases left in between. Germline CDR1 SGHVS, CDR2 FNYEAQ. The CDR3 sequence is CASSLGPGYYNEQFF. CDR3 DNA sequence: TGTGCCAGCAGCTTAGGTCCAGGATACTACAATGAGCAGTTCTTC.

V gene TRBV5-4 combines with J gene TRBJ1-6, with a tentative D call TRBD1 (5 bases). CDR3 size: 17 residues. Trimming removed 1 base from V and 1 base from J, with 12 bases in between. From germline, CDR1 is SGHNT and CDR2 YYREEE (reference sequence). The CDR3 DNA reads TGTGCCAGCAGCTTGCAGGGTGGGGGATCCTATAATTCACCCCTCCACTTT. Translation gives CASSLQGGGSYNSPLHF. Complete variable domain (other parts from reference TRBV5-4 and TRBJ1-6): ETGVTQSPTHLIKTRGQQVTLRCSSQSGHNTVSWYQQALGQGPQFIFQYYREEENGRGNFPPRFSGLQFPNYSSELNVNALELDDSALYLCASSLQGGGSYNSPLHFGNGTRLTVT.

The chain is built from TRBV19 and TRBJ2-3, with 10 nucleotides matching TRBD2. The germline gives CDR1 LNHDA, CDR2 SQIVND (reference sequence). The CDR3 extends over 15 amino acids. V shed 7 bases and J 4 bases; nucleotides not matched to a gene: 8. DNA of the CDR3: TGTGCCAGTAACAAGCGGGGGGGCGACGCAGATACGCAGTATTTT. Translated, it gives CASNKRGGDADTQYF.

The rearrangement links TRBV2 to TRBJ2-2; D is unresolved. Germline assignment: CDR1 SNHLY and CDR2 FYNNEI. Trimming took off 4 bases at V and 3 bases at J, with 12 bases between the two ends. The CDR3 is 15 amino acids. The DNA of the CDR3 is TGTGCCAGCAGTGGGTCCCCCCTCTACACCGGGGAGCTGTTTTTT. Its protein product is CASSGSPLYTGELFF.

The rearrangement links TRBV7-9 to TRBJ2-7; D possibly uses TRBD1 or TRBD2 (5 bases each). This CDR3 region has 13 residues. Germline loops: CDR1 SEHNR, CDR2 FQNEAQ (reference sequence). Trimming removed 1 base at V and 5 bases at J, with 9 bases between. The DNA for the CDR3 is TGTGCCAGCAGCTTAGGAGGGGCCCACGAGCAGTACGTC. Translated, it gives CASSLGGAHEQYV.

This clone came up a few times. The V and J genes are TRBV18 and TRBJ2-7, with TRBD1 as a possible D gene (6 bases). The ends were cut back, 3 bases at V and 7 bases at J, with 16 bases in the middle. The CDR3 contains 14 residues. Germline-derived CDR1 and CDR2 are KGHSH and LQKENI. In nucleotides, the CDR3 is TGTGCCAGCTCACCTCTGGGCAGGGGCCAAGAGCAGTACGTC. It encodes CASSPLGRGQEQYV.

This chain joins TRBV6-5 and TRBJ1-2, with D unresolved. The germline V gene has CDR1 MNHEY and CDR2 SVGAGI. Trimming took 6 bases from V and 1 from J, leaving 12 bases between them. The CDR3 is 14 amino acids. The CDR3, as DNA: TGTGCCAGCAGCTTGGGTCGCCTTAACTATGGCTACACCTTC. This gives the protein CASSLGRLNYGYTF.

CDR3 sequence reads: CASSPRQTNYGYTF. DNA for the CDR3: TGTGCCAGCAGCCCTAGACAGACTAACTATGGCTACACCTTC. The chain is built from TRBV7-2 and TRBJ1-2; D is possibly TRBD1 (5 bases). In germline, CDR1 is SGHTA, CDR2 FQGNSA. V lost 5 bases and J lost 0, with 10 bases in between. This CDR3 has 14 amino acids.

This clone was picked up a small number of times. The genes are TRBV18 and TRBJ2-5, with D unresolved. Looked up from germline, CDR1 is KGHSH and CDR2 is LQKENI. The CDR3 totals 13 residues. The ends were cut back, 6 bases at V and 6 bases at J, with 14 bases in the middle. CDR3 coding DNA: TGTGCCAGCTCTAACCTGGATGGAAAGACCCAGTACTTC. This sequence encodes CASSNLDGKTQYF.

The genes are TRBV15 and TRBJ2-2; TRBD1 might be the D (6 bases). Germline CDR1 and CDR2: LNHNV and YYDKDF (reference sequence). V lost 1 base and J lost 1, with 13 bases in between. CDR3 size: 17 residues. CDR3 sequence: CATSRVFGQRNTGELFF. DNA for the CDR3: TGTGCCACCAGCAGAGTATTTGGACAGCGGAACACCGGGGAGCTGTTTTTT.

V gene TRBV3-1 (or the pseudogene TRBV3-2) combines with J gene TRBJ2-2, with D possibly TRBD2 on 7 matching bases. Looked up from germline, CDR1 is LGHDT and CDR2 is YNNKEL (reference sequence). CDR3 size: 18 residues. V was shortened by 0 bases and J by 0 bases, with 14 bases between the two germline ends. CDR3 residues: CASSQDGGGRANTGELFF. The CDR3 DNA is TGTGCCAGCAGCCAAGATGGAGGGGGGAGGGCGAACACCGGGGAGCTGTTTTTT.

CDR3 sequence (DNA): TGTGCCAGTACTCCATCGGACAAGAACACTGAAGCTTTCTTT. It translates to CASTPSDKNTEAFF. The chain uses TRBV19 and TRBJ1-1, with a weak D call TRBD1 (5 bases). This CDR3 is 14 amino acids long. V lost 7 bases to trimming and J lost 1 base, with 13 bases between them. Germline loops: CDR1 LNHDA, CDR2 SQIVND (reference sequence).

The chain uses TRBV6-2 or TRBV6-3 and TRBJ2-4; D gene unclear. CDR1 MNHEY and CDR2 SVGEGT come from the germline V gene. The V and J ends lost 0 bases and 3 bases respectively, with 9 bases between them. The CDR3 is 15 amino acids. CDR3 region: CASSYSILVKNIQYF. In nucleotides, the CDR3 is TGTGCCAGCAGTTACTCGATTCTCGTCAAAAACATTCAGTACTTC.